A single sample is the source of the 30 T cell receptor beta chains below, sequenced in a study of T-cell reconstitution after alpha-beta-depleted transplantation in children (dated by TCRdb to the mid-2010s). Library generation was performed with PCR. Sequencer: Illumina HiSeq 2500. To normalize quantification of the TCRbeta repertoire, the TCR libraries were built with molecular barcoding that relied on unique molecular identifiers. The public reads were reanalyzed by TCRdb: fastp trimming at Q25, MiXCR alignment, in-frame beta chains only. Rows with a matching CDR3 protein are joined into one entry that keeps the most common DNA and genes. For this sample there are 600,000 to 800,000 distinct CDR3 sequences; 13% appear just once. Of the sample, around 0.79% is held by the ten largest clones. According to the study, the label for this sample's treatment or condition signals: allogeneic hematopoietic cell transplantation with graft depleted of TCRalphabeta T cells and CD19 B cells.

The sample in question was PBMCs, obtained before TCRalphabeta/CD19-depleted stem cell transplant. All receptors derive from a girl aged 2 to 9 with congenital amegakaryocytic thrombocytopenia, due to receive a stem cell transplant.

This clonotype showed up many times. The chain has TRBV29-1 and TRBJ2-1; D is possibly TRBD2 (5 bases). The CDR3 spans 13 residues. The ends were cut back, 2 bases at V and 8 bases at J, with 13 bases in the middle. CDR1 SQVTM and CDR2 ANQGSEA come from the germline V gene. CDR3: CSVELPWTDEQFF. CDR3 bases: TGCAGCGTTGAATTACCCTGGACTGATGAGCAGTTCTTC.

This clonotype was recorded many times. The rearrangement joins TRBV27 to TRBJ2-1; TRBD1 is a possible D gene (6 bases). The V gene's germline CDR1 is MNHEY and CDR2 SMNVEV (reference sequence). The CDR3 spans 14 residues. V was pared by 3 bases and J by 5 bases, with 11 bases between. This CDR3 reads CASSFFRGDNEQFF. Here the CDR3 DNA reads TGTGCCAGCAGTTTTTTCAGGGGAGACAATGAGCAGTTCTTC.

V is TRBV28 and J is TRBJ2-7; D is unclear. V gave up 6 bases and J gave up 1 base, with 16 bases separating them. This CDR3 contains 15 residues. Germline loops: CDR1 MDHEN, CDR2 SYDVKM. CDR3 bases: TGTGCCAGCAGGAAAGGATTTTTTAGTTCCTACGAGCAGTACTTC. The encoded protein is CASRKGFFSSYEQYF.

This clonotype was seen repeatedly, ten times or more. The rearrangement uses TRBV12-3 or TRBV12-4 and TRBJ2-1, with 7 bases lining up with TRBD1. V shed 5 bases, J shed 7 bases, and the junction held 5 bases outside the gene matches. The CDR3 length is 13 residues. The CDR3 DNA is TGTGCCAGCAGTGGAGACAGGGTTAATGAGCAGTTCTTC. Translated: CASSGDRVNEQFF.

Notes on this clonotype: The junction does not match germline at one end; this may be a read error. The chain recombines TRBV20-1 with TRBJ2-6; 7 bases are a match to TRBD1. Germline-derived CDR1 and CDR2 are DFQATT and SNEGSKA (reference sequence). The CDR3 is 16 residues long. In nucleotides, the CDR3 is TGCAGTGCTAGGCTGGACAGGCGCTCTGGGGGCAACGTCCTGACTTTC. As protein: CSARLDRRSGGNVLTF.

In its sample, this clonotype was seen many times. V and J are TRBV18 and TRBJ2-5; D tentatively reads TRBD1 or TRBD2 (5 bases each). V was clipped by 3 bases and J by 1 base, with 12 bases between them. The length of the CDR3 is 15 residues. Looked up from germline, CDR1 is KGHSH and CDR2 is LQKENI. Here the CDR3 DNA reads TGTGCCAGCTCACCTCGGGGCCAGGGCCAAGAGACCCAGTACTTC. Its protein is CASSPRGQGQETQYF.

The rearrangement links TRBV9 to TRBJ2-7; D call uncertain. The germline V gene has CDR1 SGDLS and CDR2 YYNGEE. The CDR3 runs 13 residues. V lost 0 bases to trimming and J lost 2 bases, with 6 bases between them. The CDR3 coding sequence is TGTGCCAGCAGCGTAGAACCCGCCTACGAGCAGTACTTC. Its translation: CASSVEPAYEQYF.

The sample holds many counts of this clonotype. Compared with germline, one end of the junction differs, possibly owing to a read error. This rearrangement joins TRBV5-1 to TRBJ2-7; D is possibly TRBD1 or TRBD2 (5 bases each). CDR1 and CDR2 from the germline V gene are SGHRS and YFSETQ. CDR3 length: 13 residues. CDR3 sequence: CASSYRGPYEQYF. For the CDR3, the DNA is TGTGCCAGCAGTTATCGGGGCCCCTACGAGCAGTACTTC.

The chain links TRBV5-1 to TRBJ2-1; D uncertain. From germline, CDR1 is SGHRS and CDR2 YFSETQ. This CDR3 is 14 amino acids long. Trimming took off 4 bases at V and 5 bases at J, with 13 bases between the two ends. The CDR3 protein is CASSRLDENNEQFF. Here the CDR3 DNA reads TGCGCCAGCAGCAGGCTGGACGAGAACAATGAGCAGTTCTTC.

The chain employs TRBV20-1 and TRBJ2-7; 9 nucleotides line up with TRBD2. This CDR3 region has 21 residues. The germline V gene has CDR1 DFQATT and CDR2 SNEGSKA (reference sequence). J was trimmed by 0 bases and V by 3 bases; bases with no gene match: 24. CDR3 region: CSASRGPWILAGPIFSYEQYF. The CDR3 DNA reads TGCAGTGCTAGCCGGGGGCCTTGGATACTAGCGGGCCCGATATTCTCCTACGAGCAGTACTTC.

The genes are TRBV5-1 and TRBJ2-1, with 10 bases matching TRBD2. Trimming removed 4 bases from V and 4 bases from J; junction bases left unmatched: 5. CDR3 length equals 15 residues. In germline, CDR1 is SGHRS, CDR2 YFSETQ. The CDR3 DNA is TGCGCCAGCAGCATGGGACTAGCGATGTACAATGAGCAGTTCTTC. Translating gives CASSMGLAMYNEQFF. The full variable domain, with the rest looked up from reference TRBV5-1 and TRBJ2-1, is KAGVTQTPRYLIKTRGQQVTLSCSPISGHRSVSWYQQTPGQGLQFLFEYFSETQRNKGNFPGRFSGRQFSNSRSEMNVSTLELGDSALYLCASSMGLAMYNEQFFGPGTRLTVL.

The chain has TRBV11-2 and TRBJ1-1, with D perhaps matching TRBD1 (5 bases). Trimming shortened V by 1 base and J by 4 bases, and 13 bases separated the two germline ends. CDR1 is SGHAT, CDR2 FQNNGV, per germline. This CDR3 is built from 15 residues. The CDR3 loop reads CASSLGGRVATEAFF. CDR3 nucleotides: TGTGCCAGCAGCTTAGGTGGCAGGGTAGCCACTGAAGCTTTCTTT.

CDR3 DNA: TGTGCCAGCAGTGAAGTAAGACCGCTGGTCAGCCCCCAGCATTTT. It specifies CASSEVRPLVSPQHF. The rearrangement links TRBV6-1 to TRBJ1-5, with D unclear. The V end was cut by 1 base, the J end by 10 bases, with 17 bases between. CDR1 MNHNS and CDR2 SASEGT come from the germline V gene. CDR3 length equals 15 residues.

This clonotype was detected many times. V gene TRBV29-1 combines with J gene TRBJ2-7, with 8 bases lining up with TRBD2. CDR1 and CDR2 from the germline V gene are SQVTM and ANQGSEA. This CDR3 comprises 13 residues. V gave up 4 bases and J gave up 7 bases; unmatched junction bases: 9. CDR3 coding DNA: TGCAGCGTTGTTACTAGCGGAGCGGGTGAGCAGTACTTC. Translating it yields CSVVTSGAGEQYF.

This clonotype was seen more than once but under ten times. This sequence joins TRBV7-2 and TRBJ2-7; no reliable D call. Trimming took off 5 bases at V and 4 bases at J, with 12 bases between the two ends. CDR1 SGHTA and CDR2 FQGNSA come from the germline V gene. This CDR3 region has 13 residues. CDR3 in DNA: TGTGCCAGCAGCCCGTGGGTCTTTTACGAGCAGTACTTC. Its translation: CASSPWVFYEQYF.

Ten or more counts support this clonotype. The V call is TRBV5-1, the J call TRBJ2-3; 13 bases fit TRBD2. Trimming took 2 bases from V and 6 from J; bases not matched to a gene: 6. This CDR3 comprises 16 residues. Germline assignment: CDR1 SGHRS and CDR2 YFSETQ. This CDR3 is CASSLRLAGGLDTQYF. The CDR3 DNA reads TGCGCCAGCAGCTTAAGACTAGCGGGAGGCTTGGATACGCAGTATTTT.

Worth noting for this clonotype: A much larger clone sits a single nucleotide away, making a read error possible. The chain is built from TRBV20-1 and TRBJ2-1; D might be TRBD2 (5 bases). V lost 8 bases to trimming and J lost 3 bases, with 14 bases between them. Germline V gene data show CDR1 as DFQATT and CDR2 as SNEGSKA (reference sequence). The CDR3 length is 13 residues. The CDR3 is CSWYVGNYNEQFF. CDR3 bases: TGCAGTTGGTATGTCGGGAACTACAATGAGCAGTTCTTC.

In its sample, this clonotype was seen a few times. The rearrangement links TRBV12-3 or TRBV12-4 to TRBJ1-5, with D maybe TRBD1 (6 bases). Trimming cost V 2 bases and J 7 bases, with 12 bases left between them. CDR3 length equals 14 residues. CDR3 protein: CASSLNRDQQPQHF. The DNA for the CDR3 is TGTGCCAGCAGTTTAAACAGGGATCAACAGCCCCAGCATTTT.

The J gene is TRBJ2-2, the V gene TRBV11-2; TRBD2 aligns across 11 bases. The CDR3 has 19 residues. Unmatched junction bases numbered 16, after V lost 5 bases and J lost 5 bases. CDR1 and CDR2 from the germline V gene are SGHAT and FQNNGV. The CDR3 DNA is TGTGCCAGCAGCGGAGATACATTGAGGGCTAGCGGGAGGACCGGGGAGCTGTTTTTT. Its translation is CASSGDTLRASGRTGELFF.

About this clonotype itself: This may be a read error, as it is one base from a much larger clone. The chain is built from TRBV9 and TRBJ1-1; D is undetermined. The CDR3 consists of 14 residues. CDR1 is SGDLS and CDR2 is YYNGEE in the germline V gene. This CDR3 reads CASSKISMNTEALF. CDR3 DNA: TGTGCCAGCAGCAAAATATCCATGAACACTGAAGCTCTCTTT. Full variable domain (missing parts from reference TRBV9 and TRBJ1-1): DSGVTQTPKHLITATGQRVTLRCSPRSGDLSVYWYQQSLDQGLQFLIQYYNGEERAKGNILERFSAQQFPDLHSELNLSSLELGDSALYFCASSKISMNTEALFGQGTRLTVV.

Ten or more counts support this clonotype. This chain's CDR3 is CASRQGKDSNQPQHF. CDR3 sequence (DNA): TGTGCCAGCAGACAGGGAAAAGATAGCAATCAGCCCCAGCATTTT. The V and J genes are TRBV12-3 or TRBV12-4 and TRBJ1-5, with a weak D call TRBD1 (6 bases). V was clipped by 6 bases and J by 0 bases, with 12 bases between them. CDR3 length equals 15 residues.

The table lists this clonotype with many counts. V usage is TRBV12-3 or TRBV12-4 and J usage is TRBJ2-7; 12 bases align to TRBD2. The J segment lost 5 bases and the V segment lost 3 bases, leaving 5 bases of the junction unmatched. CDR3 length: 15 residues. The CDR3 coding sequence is TGTGCCAGCAGTTTTGTGACTAGCGGGAGTCACGAGCAGTACTTC. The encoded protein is CASSFVTSGSHEQYF.

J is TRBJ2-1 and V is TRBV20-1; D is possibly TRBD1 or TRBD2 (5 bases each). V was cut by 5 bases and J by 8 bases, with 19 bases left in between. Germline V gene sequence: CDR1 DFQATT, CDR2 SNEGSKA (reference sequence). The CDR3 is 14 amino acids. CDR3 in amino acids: CSAAGTAGLDEQFF. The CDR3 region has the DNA TGCAGTGCTGCCGGGACCGCTGGGCTAGATGAGCAGTTCTTC.

The CDR3: CATSDSKYTQYF. The CDR3 region has the DNA TGTGCCACCAGTGATTCGAAGTATACGCAGTATTTT. V is TRBV24-1 and J is TRBJ2-3; unclear D gene. V was cut by 2 bases and J by 7 bases, with 6 bases left in between. The CDR3 covers 12 residues. The germline CDR1 and CDR2 sequences are KGHDR and SFDVKD.

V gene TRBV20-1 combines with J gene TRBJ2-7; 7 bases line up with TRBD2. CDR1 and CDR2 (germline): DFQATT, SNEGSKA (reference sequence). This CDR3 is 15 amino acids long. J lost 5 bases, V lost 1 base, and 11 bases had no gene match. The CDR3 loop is CSARGPGGRRNEQYF. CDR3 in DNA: TGCAGTGCTAGAGGGCCCGGCGGGAGAAGGAACGAGCAGTACTTC.

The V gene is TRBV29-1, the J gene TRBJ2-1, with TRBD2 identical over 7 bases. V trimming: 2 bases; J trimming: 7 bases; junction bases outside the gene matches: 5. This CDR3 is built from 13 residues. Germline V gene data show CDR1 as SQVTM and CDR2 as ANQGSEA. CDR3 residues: CSVEMAGANEQFF. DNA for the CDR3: TGCAGCGTTGAAATGGCGGGAGCTAATGAGCAGTTCTTC.

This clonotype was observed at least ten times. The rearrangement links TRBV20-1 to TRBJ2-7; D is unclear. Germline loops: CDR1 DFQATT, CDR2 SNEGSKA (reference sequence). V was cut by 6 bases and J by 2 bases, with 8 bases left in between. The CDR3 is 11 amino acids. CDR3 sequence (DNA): TGCAGTGCCGGGCCAACCTACGAGCAGTACTTC. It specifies CSAGPTYEQYF.

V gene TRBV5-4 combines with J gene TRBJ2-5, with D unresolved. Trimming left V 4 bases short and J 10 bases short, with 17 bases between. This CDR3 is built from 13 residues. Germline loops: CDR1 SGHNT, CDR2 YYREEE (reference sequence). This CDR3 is CASSPGPLTGQYF. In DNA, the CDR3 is TGTGCCAGCAGCCCAGGACCCCTCACGGGCCAGTACTTC. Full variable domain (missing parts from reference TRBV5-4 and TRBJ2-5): ETGVTQSPTHLIKTRGQQVTLRCSSQSGHNTVSWYQQALGQGPQFIFQYYREEENGRGNFPPRFSGLQFPNYSSELNVNALELDDSALYLCASSPGPLTGQYFGPGTRLLVL.

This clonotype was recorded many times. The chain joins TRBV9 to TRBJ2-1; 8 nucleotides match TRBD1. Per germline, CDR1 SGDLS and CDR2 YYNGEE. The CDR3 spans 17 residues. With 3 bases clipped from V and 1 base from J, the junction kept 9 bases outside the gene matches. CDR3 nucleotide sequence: TGTGCCAGCAGCGCCGGACAGGGAATTACGTCCTACAATGAGCAGTTCTTC. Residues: CASSAGQGITSYNEQFF.

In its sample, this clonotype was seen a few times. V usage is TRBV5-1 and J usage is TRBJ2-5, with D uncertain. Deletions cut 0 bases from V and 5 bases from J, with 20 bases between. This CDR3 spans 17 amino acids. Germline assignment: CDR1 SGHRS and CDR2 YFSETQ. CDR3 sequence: CASSLGQIDRVVETQYF. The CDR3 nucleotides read TGCGCCAGCAGCTTGGGTCAGATCGACCGAGTCGTGGAGACCCAGTACTTC.